This T cell receptor (beta chain) was retrieved from a study of blood T cell repertoires in COVID-19. Study as a whole: Samples came from the United States, Italy and Spain, spanning acute and convalescent COVID-19.

Trimming took 7 bases from V and 7 from J; bases not matched to a gene: 14. There are 15 residues in the CDR3. The germline gives CDR1 SQVTM, CDR2 ANQGSEA. Original analysis: From reference gene primer amplification, estimates of nucleated cell counts were derived. The protocol was immunoSEQ multiplex PCR, while the TCRdb copy is restricted to in-frame clones and leaves out a portion. Clone size and the V and J calls come from that table; the DNA yielded D and trimming. Among around 240,000 clones listed, roughly 79% were seen once. This clonotype originated in a woman older than 75 with acute or convalescent COVID-19. The sequencing input was peripheral blood. The chain employs TRBV29-1 and TRBJ2-1; 9 bases are shared with TRBD1. The CDR3 protein is CSGGGGQGVGNEQFF. In DNA form, the CDR3 reads TGCAGCGGTGGAGGGGGACAGGGTGTAGGGAATGAGCAGTTCTTC.